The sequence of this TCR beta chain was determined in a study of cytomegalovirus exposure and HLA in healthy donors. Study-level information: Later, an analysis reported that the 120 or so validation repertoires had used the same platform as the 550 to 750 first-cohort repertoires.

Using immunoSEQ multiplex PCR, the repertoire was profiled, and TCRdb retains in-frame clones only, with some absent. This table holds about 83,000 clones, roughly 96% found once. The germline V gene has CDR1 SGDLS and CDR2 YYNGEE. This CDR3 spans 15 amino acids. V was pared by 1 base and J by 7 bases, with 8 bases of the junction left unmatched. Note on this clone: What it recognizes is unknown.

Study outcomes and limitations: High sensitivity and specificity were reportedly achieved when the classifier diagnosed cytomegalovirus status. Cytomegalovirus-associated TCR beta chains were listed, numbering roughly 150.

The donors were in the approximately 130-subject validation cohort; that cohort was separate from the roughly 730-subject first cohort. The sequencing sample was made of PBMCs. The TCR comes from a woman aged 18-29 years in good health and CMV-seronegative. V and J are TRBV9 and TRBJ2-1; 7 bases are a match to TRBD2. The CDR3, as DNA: TGTGCCAGCAGCGTAATAGCGGGTCTCAGGAATGAGCAGTTCTTC. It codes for CASSVIAGLRNEQFF.